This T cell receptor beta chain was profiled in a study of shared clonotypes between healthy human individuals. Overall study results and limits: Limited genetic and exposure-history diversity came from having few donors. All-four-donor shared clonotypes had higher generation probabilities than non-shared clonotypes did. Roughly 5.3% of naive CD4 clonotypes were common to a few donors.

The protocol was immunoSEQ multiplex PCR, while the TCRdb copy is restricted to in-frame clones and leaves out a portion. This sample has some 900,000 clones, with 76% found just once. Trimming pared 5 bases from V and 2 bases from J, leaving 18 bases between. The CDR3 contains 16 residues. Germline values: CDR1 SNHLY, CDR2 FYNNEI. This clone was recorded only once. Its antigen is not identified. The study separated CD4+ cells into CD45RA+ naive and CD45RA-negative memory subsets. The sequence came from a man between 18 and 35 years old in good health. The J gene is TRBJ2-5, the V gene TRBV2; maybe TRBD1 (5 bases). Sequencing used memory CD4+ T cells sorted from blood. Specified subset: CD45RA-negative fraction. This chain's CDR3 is CASSSNYQGGQETQYF. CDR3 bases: TGTGCCAGCAGTAGTAACTATCAGGGTGGGCAAGAGACCCAGTACTTC.